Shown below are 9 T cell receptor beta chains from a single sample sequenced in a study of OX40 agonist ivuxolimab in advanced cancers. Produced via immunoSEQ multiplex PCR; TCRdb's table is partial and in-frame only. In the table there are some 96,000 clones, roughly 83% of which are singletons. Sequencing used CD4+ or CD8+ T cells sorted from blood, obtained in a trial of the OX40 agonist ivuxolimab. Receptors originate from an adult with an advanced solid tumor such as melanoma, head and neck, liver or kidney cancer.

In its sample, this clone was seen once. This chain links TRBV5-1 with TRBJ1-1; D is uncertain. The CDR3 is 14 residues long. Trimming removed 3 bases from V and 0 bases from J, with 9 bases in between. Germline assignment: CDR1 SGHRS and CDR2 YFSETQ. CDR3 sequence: CASSSQGLNTEAFF. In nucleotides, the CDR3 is TGCGCCAGCAGCTCCCAAGGGCTGAACACTGAAGCTTTCTTT. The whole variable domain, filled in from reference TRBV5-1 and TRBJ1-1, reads KAGVTQTPRYLIKTRGQQVTLSCSPISGHRSVSWYQQTPGQGLQFLFEYFSETQRNKGNFPGRFSGRQFSNSRSEMNVSTLELGDSALYLCASSSQGLNTEAFFGQGTRLTVV.

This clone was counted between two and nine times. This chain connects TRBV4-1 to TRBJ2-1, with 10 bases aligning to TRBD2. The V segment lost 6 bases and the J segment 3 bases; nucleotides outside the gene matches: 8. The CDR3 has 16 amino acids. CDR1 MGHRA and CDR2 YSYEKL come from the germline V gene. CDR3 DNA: TGCGCCAGCAGACACACTCTAGCGGGGGTCTACAATGAGCAGTTCTTC. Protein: CASRHTLAGVYNEQFF.

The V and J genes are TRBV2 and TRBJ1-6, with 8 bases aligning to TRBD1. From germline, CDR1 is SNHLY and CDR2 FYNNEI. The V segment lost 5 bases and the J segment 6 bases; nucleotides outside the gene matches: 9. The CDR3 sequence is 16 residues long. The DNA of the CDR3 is TGTGCCAGCAGTTTAAGACAGGGGAACTTTAATTCACCCCTCCACTTT. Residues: CASSLRQGNFNSPLHF.

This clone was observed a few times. The CDR3 sequence: CASSYSTGGMSGYTF. The CDR3 nucleotides read TGTGCCAGCAGTTACTCGACAGGGGGCATGAGTGGCTACACCTTC. The gene calls are TRBV28 and TRBJ1-2, with 10 bases identical to TRBD1. This CDR3 has 15 residues. The V and J ends lost 4 bases and 7 bases, in that order; junction bases with no gene match: 9. In germline, CDR1 is MDHEN, CDR2 SYDVKM.

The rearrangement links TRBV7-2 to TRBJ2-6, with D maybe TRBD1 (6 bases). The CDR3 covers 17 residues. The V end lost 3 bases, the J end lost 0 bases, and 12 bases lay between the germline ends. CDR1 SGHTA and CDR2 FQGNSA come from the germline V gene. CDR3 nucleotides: TGTGCCAGCAGCTTGCAGGGGCAGAGCTCTGGGGCCAACGTCCTGACTTTC. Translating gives CASSLQGQSSGANVLTF. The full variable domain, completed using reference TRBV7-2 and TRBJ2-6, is GAGVSQSPSNKVTEKGKDVELRCDPISGHTALYWYRQSLGQGLEFLIYFQGNSAPDKSGLPSDRFSAERTGGSVSTLTIQRTQQEDSAVYLCASSLQGQSSGANVLTFGAGSRLTVL.

The CDR3 is CASSALGGPGNTIYF. CDR3 nucleotide sequence: TGTGCCAGCAGCGCCTTGGGGGGTCCTGGAAACACCATATATTTT. This chain uses TRBV7-2 with TRBJ1-3; TRBD1 might be the D (5 bases). Germline V gene lookup returns CDR1 SGHTA and CDR2 FQGNSA. This CDR3 is 15 amino acids long. Trimming removed 5 bases at V and 2 bases at J, with 13 bases between. Full variable domain (remainder filled in from reference TRBV7-2 and TRBJ1-3): GAGVSQSPSNKVTEKGKDVELRCDPISGHTALYWYRQSLGQGLEFLIYFQGNSAPDKSGLPSDRFSAERTGGSVSTLTIQRTQQEDSAVYLCASSALGGPGNTIYFGEGSWLTVV.

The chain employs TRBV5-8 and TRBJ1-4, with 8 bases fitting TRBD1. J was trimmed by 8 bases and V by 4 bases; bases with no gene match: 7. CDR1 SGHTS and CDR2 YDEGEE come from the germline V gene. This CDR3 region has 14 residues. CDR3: CASSRTGSGEKLFF. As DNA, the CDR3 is TGTGCCAGCAGCCGGACAGGGTCGGGGGAAAAACTGTTTTTT.

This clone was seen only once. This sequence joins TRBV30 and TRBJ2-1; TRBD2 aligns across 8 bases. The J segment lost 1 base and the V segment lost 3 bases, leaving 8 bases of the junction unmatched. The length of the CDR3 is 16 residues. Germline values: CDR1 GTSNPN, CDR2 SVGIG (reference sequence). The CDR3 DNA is TGTGCCTGGAGGGGCGAACTAGCGGCGTCCTACAATGAGCAGTTCTTC. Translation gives CAWRGELAASYNEQFF.

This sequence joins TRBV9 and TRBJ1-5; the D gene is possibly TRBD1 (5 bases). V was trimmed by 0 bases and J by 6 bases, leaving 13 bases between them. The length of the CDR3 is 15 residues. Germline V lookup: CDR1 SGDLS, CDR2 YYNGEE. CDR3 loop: CASSVAGGEGQPQHF. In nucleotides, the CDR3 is TGTGCCAGCAGCGTAGCTGGAGGGGAGGGTCAGCCCCAGCATTTT.